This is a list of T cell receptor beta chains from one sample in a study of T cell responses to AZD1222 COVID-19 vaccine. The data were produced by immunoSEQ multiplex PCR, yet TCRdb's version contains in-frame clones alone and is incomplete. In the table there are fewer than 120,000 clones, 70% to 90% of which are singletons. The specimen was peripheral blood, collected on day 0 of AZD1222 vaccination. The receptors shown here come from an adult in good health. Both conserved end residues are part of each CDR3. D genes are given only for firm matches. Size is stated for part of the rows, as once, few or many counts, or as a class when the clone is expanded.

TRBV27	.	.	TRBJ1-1	TGTGCCAGCACCCAAAGGACGGGGGCTGAAGCTTTCTTT	CASTQRTGAEAFF
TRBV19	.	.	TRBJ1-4	TGTGCCAGTAGTTCCCGTGCAACTAATGAAAAACTGTTTTTT	CASSSRATNEKLFF
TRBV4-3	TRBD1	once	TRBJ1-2	TGCGCCAGCAGCCTTAGTGCCGGGACAGGGTCGGGTGGCTACACCTTC	CASSLSAGTGSGGYTF
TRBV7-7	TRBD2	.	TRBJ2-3	TGTGCTAGCAGCCCAGGACTAGCAGGATCCACAGATACGCAGTATTTT	CASSPGLAGSTDTQYF
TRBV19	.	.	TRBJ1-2	TGTGCCAGCAGAATCACAGGGCCGGCTAACTATGGCTACACCTTC	CASRITGPANYGYTF
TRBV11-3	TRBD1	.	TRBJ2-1	TGTGCCAGCAGCTTGGGGGGGACAGGGGGCGATGAGCAGTTCTTC	CASSLGGTGGDEQFF
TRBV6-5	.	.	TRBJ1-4	TGTGCCAGCAGTTTAACACAGGCAACTAATGAAAAACTGTTTTTT	CASSLTQATNEKLFF
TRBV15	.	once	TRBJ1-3	TGTGCCACCAGCAGAGATAGGGGGGGCTCTGGAAACACCATATATTTT	CATSRDRGGSGNTIYF
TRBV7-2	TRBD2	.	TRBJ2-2	TGTGCCAGCAGCTTCACGGGAGGGACGAACACCGGGGAGCTGTTTTTT	CASSFTGGTNTGELFF
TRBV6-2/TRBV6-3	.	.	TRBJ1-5	TGTGCCAGCAGCGGACAGTATCGGAATCAGCCCCAGCATTTT	CASSGQYRNQPQHF
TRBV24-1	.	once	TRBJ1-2	TGTGCCACCAGTGACCAGACTTACTATGGCTACACCTTC	CATSDQTYYGYTF
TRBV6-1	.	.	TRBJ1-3	TGTGCCAGCAGTGTCTTGTCCGCTCTTTCTGGAAACACCATATATTTT	CASSVLSALSGNTIYF
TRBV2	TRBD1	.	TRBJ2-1	TGTGCCAGCAGTGAAACAGGGGTGACCTACAATGAGCAGTTCTTC	CASSETGVTYNEQFF
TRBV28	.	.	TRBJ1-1	TGTGCCAGCAGCTCCGGATTGGTGACTGAAGCTTTCTTT	CASSSGLVTEAFF
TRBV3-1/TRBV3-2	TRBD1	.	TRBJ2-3	TGTGCCAGCAGCCGGGACAGGGCGACAGATACGCAGTATTTT	CASSRDRATDTQYF
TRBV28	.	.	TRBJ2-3	TGTGCCAGCAGTTTCAACAGGGTGATAGATACGCAGTATTTT	CASSFNRVIDTQYF
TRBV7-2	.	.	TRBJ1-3	TGTGCCAGCAGCTTCTCCCACTTCTCTGGAAACACCATATATTTT	CASSFSHFSGNTIYF
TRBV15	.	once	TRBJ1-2	TGTGCCACCAGCAGAGATCAGTATGGCTACACCTTC	CATSRDQYGYTF
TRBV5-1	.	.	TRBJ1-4	TGCGCCAGCAGCGTCGGGGGGAGAGCTAATGAAAAACTGTTTTTT	CASSVGGRANEKLFF
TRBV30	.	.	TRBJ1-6	TGTGCCTGGAACCTGTACAGAGACCCTAATTCACCCCTCCACTTT	CAWNLYRDPNSPLHF